These T cell receptor beta chains were read from a single sample in a study of identical twins. TCRdb processed the 5' RACE reads anew with MiXCR; each CDR3 protein has one entry. The data show hundreds of thousands of distinct CDR3 sequences, with approximately 20% seen just once and roughly 0.5% held by the top ten. These sequences were also reported in another study, on yellow fever vaccine responses in identical twins.

Material for sequencing was CD4+ T cells sorted from blood. The receptor set was obtained from a woman under 30 in good health. The CDR3 runs from the conserved cysteine through the conserved F or W. The order of the fields is J gene, D gene, clone size, V gene, CDR3 DNA, CDR3 protein. The D gene is left open where the match is weak. Rows give clone size only sometimes, using once, few, many, or a class for an expanded clone.

TRBJ2-5	TRBD1	.	TRBV18	TGTGCCAGCAGACGACAGGGTGACCGTTGGGAGACCCAGTACTTC	CASRRQGDRWETQYF
TRBJ2-7	TRBD2	.	TRBV5-1	TGCGCCAGCAGTTTCGGACTAGCGGGATTCGAGCAGTACTTC	CASSFGLAGFEQYF
TRBJ2-7	.	few	TRBV6-1	TGTGCCAGCAGTGATGGGACTGTCTCCTACGAGCAGTACTTC	CASSDGTVSYEQYF
TRBJ2-1	.	once	TRBV7-8	TGTGCCAGCAGCTTAGAGGGGGGAGTGAGCCACAATGAGCAGTTCTTC	CASSLEGGVSHNEQFF
TRBJ2-6	.	.	TRBV12-3/TRBV12-4	TGTGCCAGCAGTTTTGAGGGCTCTGGGGCCAACGTCCTGACTTTC	CASSFEGSGANVLTF
TRBJ2-7	.	.	TRBV4-2	TGTGCCAGCAGCCAAGATGGCGCAGGTGCCACCTACGAGCAGTACTTC	CASSQDGAGATYEQYF
TRBJ2-1	.	few	TRBV15	TGTGCCACCAGATGGCGGGGGCCCTACAATGAGCAGTTCTTC	CATRWRGPYNEQFF
TRBJ2-1	.	.	TRBV12-3/TRBV12-4	TGTGCCAGCAGTCGTTCGGGTGAGCAGTTCTTC	CASSRSGEQFF
TRBJ2-2	.	few	TRBV25-1	TGTGCCAGCAGTGAATTCCCCACCACGGGGGAGCTGTTTTTT	CASSEFPTTGELFF
TRBJ2-7	.	.	TRBV12-3/TRBV12-4	TGTGCCATCAGGGAGTCGGGCACTAGGGGGAAAATGGAGCAGTACTTC	CAIRESGTRGKMEQYF
TRBJ2-1	.	few	TRBV6-1	TGTGCCAGCAGGCCCCCGGCAGGCTACGAGCAGTTCTTC	CASRPPAGYEQFF
TRBJ2-4	.	.	TRBV19	TGTGCCAGTACCACATCCGGGGGGCCAAACATTCAGTACTTC	CASTTSGGPNIQYF
TRBJ2-1	.	few	TRBV3-1	TGTGCCAGCAGCCCCGAAGAGGGTAGTCGTGAGCAGTTCTTC	CASSPEEGSREQFF
TRBJ2-7	.	few	TRBV27	TGTGCCAGCAGTAGACGGACAGACAGCTCCTACGAGCAGTACTTC	CASSRRTDSSYEQYF
TRBJ2-5	.	.	TRBV11-1	TGTGCCAGCAGCCGAAGTTCTGAAGAGACCCAGTACTTC	CASSRSSEETQYF
TRBJ2-1	TRBD2	.	TRBV9	TGTGCCAGCAGCGTATCTGAGGGAGGGCCCTACAATGAGCAGTTCTTC	CASSVSEGGPYNEQFF
TRBJ2-1	.	.	TRBV11-2	TGTGCCAGCAGCTTAGCAGGGACCAACAATGAGCAGTTCTTC	CASSLAGTNNEQFF
TRBJ2-1	TRBD2	.	TRBV10-2	TGCGCCAGCCTGACTAGCGGGGTACACAATGAGCAGTTCTTC	CASLTSGVHNEQFF
TRBJ2-5	.	.	TRBV11-2	TGTGCCAGCAGCTTAGGGGCGGGTAAAGAGACCCAGTACTTC	CASSLGAGKETQYF
TRBJ2-1	.	.	TRBV11-2	TGTGCCAGCAGCTTAGTCTCCAATGAGCAGTTCTTC	CASSLVSNEQFF
TRBJ2-4	TRBD1	many	TRBV29-1	TGCAGCGTTGGACAGGGGGGATCGGTGGGAAACATTCAGTACTTC	CSVGQGGSVGNIQYF
TRBJ2-2	TRBD1	few	TRBV12-3/TRBV12-4	TGTGCCAGCAGCCAGGGGGCGGCTGGGGAGCTGTTTTTT	CASSQGAAGELFF
TRBJ2-2	TRBD2	many	TRBV7-7	TGTGCCAGCAGCCTCATAGCGGGGGGCGGCCGTGGGGAGCTGTTTTTT	CASSLIAGGGRGELFF
TRBJ2-1	TRBD2	.	TRBV12-3/TRBV12-4	TGTGCCAGCAAGGGCAGGCTAGCGGGGGCCAATGAGCAGTTCTTC	CASKGRLAGANEQFF
TRBJ2-6	TRBD2	.	TRBV2	TGTGCCAGCGGACTAGCGGGAAGTGGGGCCAACGTCCTGACTTTC	CASGLAGSGANVLTF
TRBJ2-2	TRBD1	few	TRBV7-9	TGTGCCAGCAGCCCCCGGGACAGTGCGAACACCGGGGAGCTGTTTTTT	CASSPRDSANTGELFF
TRBJ1-5	.	.	TRBV7-8	TGTGCCAGCAGCTTAGCGTCGGGACGTGGTCAGCCCCAGCATTTT	CASSLASGRGQPQHF
TRBJ2-2	.	.	TRBV10-3	TGTGCCATCAGTGAGTTGAGGCGGGGGCGAGGCACCGGGGAGCTGTTTTTT	CAISELRRGRGTGELFF
TRBJ2-1	TRBD2	.	TRBV4-1	TGCGCCAGCAGTCAAGAGGGGCTAGCGGGAGGACCTAGCTCCTACAATGAGCAGTTCTTC	CASSQEGLAGGPSSYNEQFF
TRBJ2-7	TRBD1	once	TRBV5-8	TGTGCCAGCAGCCAACCGGGACAGCTAGTCTACGAGCAGTACTTC	CASSQPGQLVYEQYF
TRBJ2-2	TRBD1	.	TRBV20-1	TGCAGTGCTAGGCCGGGACAGGGGATCGGGGAGCTGTTTTTT	CSARPGQGIGELFF
TRBJ2-1	TRBD1	few	TRBV5-1	TGCGCCAGCAGCTCACGGACAGGGGACGGTGAGCAGTTCTTC	CASSSRTGDGEQFF
TRBJ1-5	.	.	TRBV12-3/TRBV12-4	TGTGCCAGCAGTCCATCCCTGGTGGGGGCAGGAGGTCAGCCCCAGCATTTT	CASSPSLVGAGGQPQHF
TRBJ2-5	.	.	TRBV20-1	TGCAGTGCTAGAGAAAGGGGCCTAGCGAGAGAGACCCAGTACTTC	CSARERGLARETQYF
TRBJ2-7	TRBD2	few	TRBV6-4	TGTGCCAGCAGTGACTGCGGTGGTTGTAGCGGGAGTTCCCACGAGCAGTACTTC	CASSDCGGCSGSSHEQYF
TRBJ2-1	.	few	TRBV29-1	TGCAGCGTTGACAAGGGAGCAAATGAGCAGTTCTTC	CSVDKGANEQFF
TRBJ2-7	.	.	TRBV28	TGTGCCAGCAGCTTCGACCGCCCCAAATCCGAGCAGTACTTC	CASSFDRPKSEQYF
TRBJ2-2	TRBD2	.	TRBV11-2	TGTGCCAGCAGCCCGCCCGCGGGAGGCGGGGAGCTGTTTTTT	CASSPPAGGGELFF
TRBJ2-3	TRBD2	few	TRBV20-1	TGCAGTGTAGTAGGACCAAGCGGGGGGGCCCCAGATACGCAGTATTTT	CSVVGPSGGAPDTQYF
TRBJ1-4	.	.	TRBV11-2	TGTGCCAGCAGCATCGCCTCAGTGCATAATGAAAAACTGTTTTTT	CASSIASVHNEKLFF
TRBJ2-3	TRBD2	few	TRBV2	TGTGCCAGCATCGGGGGTTTAGCGGGACCTCTGTGCTTT	CASIGGLAGPLCF
TRBJ2-7	.	few	TRBV7-8	TGTGCCAGCAGCTTAGCGATGGGGCCAAGATACGAGCAGTACTTC	CASSLAMGPRYEQYF
TRBJ2-2	TRBD2	few	TRBV2	TGTGCCAGCAGTGAAGTTAGCGGGGAGGGTGAGAAGAACACCGGGGAGCTGTTTTTT	CASSEVSGEGEKNTGELFF
TRBJ2-3	.	.	TRBV14	TGTGCCAGCAGCCCCCTTTCCGTCGATACGCAGTATTTT	CASSPLSVDTQYF
TRBJ2-7	.	few	TRBV9	TGTGCCAGCAGCGCGCATTCCGGGGGTATTGCCTACGAGCAGTACTTC	CASSAHSGGIAYEQYF
TRBJ2-1	.	once	TRBV7-7	TGTGCCAGCAGCTCGGGGCTGGCGAAGGGGAATGAGCAGTTCTTC	CASSSGLAKGNEQFF
TRBJ1-5	.	.	TRBV5-6	TGTGCCAGCAGCGCCGCAGGGGTGGGCAATCAGCCCCAGCATTTT	CASSAAGVGNQPQHF
TRBJ2-7	TRBD1	.	TRBV10-3	TGTGCCATCAGTTCCCCGGGACAGGGGACGGGGGAGCAGTACTTC	CAISSPGQGTGEQYF
TRBJ2-3	TRBD2	few	TRBV5-1	TGCGCCAGCAGCATGACTAGCGGGAGCGATTGGGATACGCAGTATTTT	CASSMTSGSDWDTQYF
TRBJ2-3	TRBD2	few	TRBV29-1	TGCAGCGTTGAAGACCAAACCCGACTAGCGGGAGGCACAGATACGCAGTATTTT	CSVEDQTRLAGGTDTQYF
TRBJ2-7	.	few	TRBV2	TGTGCCAGCAGTGAACCAGGCTCCTACGAGCAGTACTTC	CASSEPGSYEQYF
TRBJ2-1	.	.	TRBV12-3/TRBV12-4	TGTGCCAGCAGTTTTGGCGGGGAGTACAATGAGCAGTTCTTC	CASSFGGEYNEQFF
TRBJ1-1	TRBD1	.	TRBV6-1	TGTGCCAGCAGGAGCCGGGGACAGGATGAAGCTTTCTTT	CASRSRGQDEAFF
TRBJ2-7	TRBD2	.	TRBV20-1	TGCAGTGCTAGTAATTATCGGCGGGAGGGTACCTACGAGCAGTACTTC	CSASNYRREGTYEQYF
TRBJ2-1	.	.	TRBV24-1	TGTGCCACCAGTCGGATAGGCGGAGACAATGAGCAGTTCTTC	CATSRIGGDNEQFF